These T cell receptor beta chains were read from a single sample in a study of Ad26.COV2.S vaccination and SARS-CoV-2 variants. Sequenced by immunoSEQ multiplex PCR; TCRdb stores in-frame clones only, minus some. The table lists approximately 340,000 clones, about 91% of them singletons. The material was peripheral blood, obtained after recovery from COVID-19. The receptors come from a human donor who had recovered from COVID-19. Each CDR3 is given with its conserved first and last residue. Fields, in order: D gene, CDR3 length, V gene, J gene, clone size, CDR3 DNA, CDR3 protein. A D gene is named only where the DNA matches it firmly. Not all rows give a size; the values are once, few, many and, for expanded clones, a class.

d_gene: -; len: 16; v_gene: TRBV4-3; j_gene: TRBJ2-7; abundance: -; CDR3nt: TGCGCCAGCAGCCGAGATAACACTGGACCTTGGTACGAGCAGTACTTC; CDR3aa: CASSRDNTGPWYEQYF
d_gene: -; len: 14; v_gene: TRBV5-4; j_gene: TRBJ2-7; abundance: -; CDR3nt: TGTGCCAGCAGCCCTGACCCAAATTCCTACGAGCAGTACTTC; CDR3aa: CASSPDPNSYEQYF
d_gene: TRBD1; len: 15; v_gene: TRBV28; j_gene: TRBJ2-7; abundance: -; CDR3nt: TGTGCCAGCAGACCGCGGACAGGGGCGAGCTACGAGCAGTACTTC; CDR3aa: CASRPRTGASYEQYF
d_gene: TRBD1; len: 12; v_gene: TRBV5-4; j_gene: TRBJ2-7; abundance: -; CDR3nt: TGTGCCAGCAGCTGGGACAGCTACGAGCAGTACTTC; CDR3aa: CASSWDSYEQYF
d_gene: -; len: 15; v_gene: TRBV9; j_gene: TRBJ2-3; abundance: -; CDR3nt: TGTGCCAGCAGCGTGAGACCCCTAGGCACAGATACGCAGTATTTT; CDR3aa: CASSVRPLGTDTQYF
d_gene: -; len: 13; v_gene: TRBV7-8; j_gene: TRBJ1-2; abundance: -; CDR3nt: TGTGCCAGCAGCTTAGCGGGGGGCGAGGGCTACACCTTC; CDR3aa: CASSLAGGEGYTF
d_gene: -; len: 13; v_gene: TRBV4-1; j_gene: TRBJ2-1; abundance: -; CDR3nt: TGCGCCAGCAGCCCGGGCGCGGTTAATGAGCAGTTCTTC; CDR3aa: CASSPGAVNEQFF
d_gene: -; len: 15; v_gene: TRBV2; j_gene: TRBJ2-7; abundance: few; CDR3nt: TGTGCCAGCAGGGATGTGGTCGGGCAGCCTTACGAGCAGTACTTC; CDR3aa: CASRDVVGQPYEQYF
d_gene: -; len: 16; v_gene: TRBV7-8; j_gene: TRBJ1-5; abundance: -; CDR3nt: TGTGCCAGCAGCTTAGAGGGGGGCTATAGCAATCAGCCCCAGCATTTT; CDR3aa: CASSLEGGYSNQPQHF
d_gene: TRBD1; len: 17; v_gene: TRBV18; j_gene: TRBJ2-7; abundance: -; CDR3nt: TGTGCCAGCTCACCCACCGACAGGGCCCAAAACTCCTACGAGCAGTACTTC; CDR3aa: CASSPTDRAQNSYEQYF
d_gene: TRBD2; len: 15; v_gene: TRBV4-1; j_gene: TRBJ2-5; abundance: -; CDR3nt: TGCGCCAGCAGCCTCGGGACTAGCGGGGGAGAGACCCAGTACTTC; CDR3aa: CASSLGTSGGETQYF
d_gene: -; len: 13; v_gene: TRBV6-5; j_gene: TRBJ1-1; abundance: -; CDR3nt: TGTGCCAGCAAACCCGGGGGCTCCACTGAAGCTTTCTTT; CDR3aa: CASKPGGSTEAFF
d_gene: -; len: 16; v_gene: TRBV19; j_gene: TRBJ2-2; abundance: -; CDR3nt: TGTGCCAGTAGTATTTTCGGGGGGCGCGGACCCGGGGAGCTGTTTTTT; CDR3aa: CASSIFGGRGPGELFF
d_gene: -; len: 13; v_gene: TRBV29-1; j_gene: TRBJ2-7; abundance: -; CDR3nt: -; CDR3aa: CSVADPVGSGSYF
d_gene: TRBD1; len: 14; v_gene: TRBV5-5; j_gene: TRBJ1-6; abundance: -; CDR3nt: TGTGCCAGCAGTTACAGGGGGAGGAATTCACCCCTCCACTTT; CDR3aa: CASSYRGRNSPLHF
d_gene: -; len: 13; v_gene: TRBV7-2; j_gene: TRBJ2-1; abundance: -; CDR3nt: TGTGCCAGCAGCTTAGCGCGGGAATCTGAGCAGTTCTTC; CDR3aa: CASSLARESEQFF
d_gene: -; len: 12; v_gene: TRBV5-1; j_gene: TRBJ2-7; abundance: -; CDR3nt: TGCGCCAGCAGCTTGGCGGGTCACGAGCAGTACTTC; CDR3aa: CASSLAGHEQYF
d_gene: -; len: 13; v_gene: TRBV7-2; j_gene: TRBJ1-5; abundance: few; CDR3nt: TGTGCCAGCAGCTCAAGGACGGGTCAGCCCCAGCATTTT; CDR3aa: CASSSRTGQPQHF